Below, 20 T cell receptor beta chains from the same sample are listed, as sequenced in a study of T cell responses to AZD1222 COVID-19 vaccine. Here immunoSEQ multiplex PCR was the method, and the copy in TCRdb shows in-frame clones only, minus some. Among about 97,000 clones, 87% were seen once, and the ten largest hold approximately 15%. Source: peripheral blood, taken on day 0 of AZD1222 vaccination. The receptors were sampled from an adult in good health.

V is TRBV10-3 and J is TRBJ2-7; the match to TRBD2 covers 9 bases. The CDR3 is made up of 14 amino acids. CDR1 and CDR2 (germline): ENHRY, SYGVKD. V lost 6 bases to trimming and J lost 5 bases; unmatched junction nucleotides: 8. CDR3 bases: TGTGCCATCAGCTCGGGCGGGAGGGGCCACGAGCAGTACTTC. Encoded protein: CAISSGGRGHEQYF.

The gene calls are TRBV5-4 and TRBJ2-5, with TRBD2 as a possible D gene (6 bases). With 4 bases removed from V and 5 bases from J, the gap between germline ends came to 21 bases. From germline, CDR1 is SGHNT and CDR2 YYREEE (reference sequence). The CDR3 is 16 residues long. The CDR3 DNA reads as TGTGCCAGCAGCCGAGATGCGGGGTCGGTTGGGGAGACCCAGTACTTC. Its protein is CASSRDAGSVGETQYF. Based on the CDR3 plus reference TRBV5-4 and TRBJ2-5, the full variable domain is ETGVTQSPTHLIKTRGQQVTLRCSSQSGHNTVSWYQQALGQGPQFIFQYYREEENGRGNFPPRFSGLQFPNYSSELNVNALELDDSALYLCASSRDAGSVGETQYFGPGTRLLVL.

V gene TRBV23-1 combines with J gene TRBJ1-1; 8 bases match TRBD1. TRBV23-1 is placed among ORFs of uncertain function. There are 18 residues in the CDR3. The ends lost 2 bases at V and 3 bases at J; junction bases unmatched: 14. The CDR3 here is CASSQGLHRGSVDTEAFF. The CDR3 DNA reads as TGCGCCAGCAGTCAAGGTCTGCACAGGGGGTCCGTGGACACTGAAGCTTTCTTT.

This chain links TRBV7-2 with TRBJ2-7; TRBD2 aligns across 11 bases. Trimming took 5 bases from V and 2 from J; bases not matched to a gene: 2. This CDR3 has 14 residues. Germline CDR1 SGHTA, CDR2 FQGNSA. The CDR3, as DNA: TGTGCCAGCAGCGGGACTAGCGGTCCCTACGAGCAGTACTTC. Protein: CASSGTSGPYEQYF.

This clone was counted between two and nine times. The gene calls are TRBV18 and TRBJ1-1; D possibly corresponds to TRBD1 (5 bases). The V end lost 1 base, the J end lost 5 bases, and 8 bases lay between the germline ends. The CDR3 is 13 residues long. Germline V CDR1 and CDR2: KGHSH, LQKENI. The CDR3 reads CASSPLGGTEAFF. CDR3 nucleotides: TGTGCCAGCTCACCACTGGGGGGGACTGAAGCTTTCTTT.

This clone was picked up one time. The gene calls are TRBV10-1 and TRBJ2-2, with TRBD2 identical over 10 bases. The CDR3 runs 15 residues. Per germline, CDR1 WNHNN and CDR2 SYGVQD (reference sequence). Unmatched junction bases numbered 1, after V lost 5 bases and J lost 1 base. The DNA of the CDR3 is TGCGCCAGCAGTCCTAGCGGGAGGAACACCGGGGAGCTGTTTTTT. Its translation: CASSPSGRNTGELFF.

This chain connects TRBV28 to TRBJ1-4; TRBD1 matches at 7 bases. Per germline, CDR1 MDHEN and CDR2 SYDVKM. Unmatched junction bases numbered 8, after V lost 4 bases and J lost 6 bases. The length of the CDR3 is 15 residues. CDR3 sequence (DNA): TGTGCCAGCAGTTGGGGTACAGGGGACCATGAAAAACTGTTTTTT. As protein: CASSWGTGDHEKLFF. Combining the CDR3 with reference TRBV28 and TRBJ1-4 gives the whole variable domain DVKVTQSSRYLVKRTGEKVFLECVQDMDHENMFWYRQDPGLGLRLIYFSYDVKMKEKGDIPEGYSVSREKKERFSLILESASTNQTSMYLCASSWGTGDHEKLFFGSGTQLSVL.

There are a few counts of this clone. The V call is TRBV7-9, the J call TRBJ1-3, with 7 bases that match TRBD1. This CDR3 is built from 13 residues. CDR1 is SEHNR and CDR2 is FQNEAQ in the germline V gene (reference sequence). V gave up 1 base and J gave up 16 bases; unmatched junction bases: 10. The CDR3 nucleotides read TGTGCCAGCAGCTTAGATCGGGCAGGGGGTCGGTATTTT. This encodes CASSLDRAGGRYF.

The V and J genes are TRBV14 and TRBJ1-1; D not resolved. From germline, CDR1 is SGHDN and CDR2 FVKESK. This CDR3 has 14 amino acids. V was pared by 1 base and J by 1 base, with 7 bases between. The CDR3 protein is CASSQVRPNTEAFF. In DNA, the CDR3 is TGTGCCAGCAGCCAAGTTCGGCCGAACACTGAAGCTTTCTTT. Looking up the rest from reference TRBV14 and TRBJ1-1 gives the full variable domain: EAGVTQFPSHSVIEKGQTVTLRCDPISGHDNLYWYRRVMGKEIKFLLHFVKESKQDESGMPNNRFLAERTGGTYSTLKVQPAELEDSGVYFCASSQVRPNTEAFFGQGTRLTVV.

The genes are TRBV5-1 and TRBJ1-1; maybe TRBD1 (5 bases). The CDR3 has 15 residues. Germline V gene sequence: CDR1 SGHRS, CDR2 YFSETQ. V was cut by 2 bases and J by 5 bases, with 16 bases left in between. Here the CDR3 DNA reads TGCGCCAGCAGCTTTGTAGCGGGGGGAGAGACTGAAGCTTTCTTT. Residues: CASSFVAGGETEAFF.

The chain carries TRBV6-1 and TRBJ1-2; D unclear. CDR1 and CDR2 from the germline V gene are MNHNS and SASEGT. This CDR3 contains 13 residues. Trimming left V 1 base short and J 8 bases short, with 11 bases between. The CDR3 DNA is TGTGCCAGCAGTGAAGGGAGCGGTCGGGGCTACACCTTC. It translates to CASSEGSGRGYTF.

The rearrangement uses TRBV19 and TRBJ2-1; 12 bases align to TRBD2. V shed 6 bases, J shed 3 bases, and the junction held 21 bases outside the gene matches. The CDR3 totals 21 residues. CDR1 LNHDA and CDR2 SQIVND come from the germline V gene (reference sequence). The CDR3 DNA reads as TGTGCCAGTAGCAGTCCCCCAGCTAGCGGGAGGGCCTCAAGGGGCTACAATGAGCAGTTCTTC. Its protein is CASSSPPASGRASRGYNEQFF.

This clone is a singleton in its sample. The DNA of the CDR3 is TGTGCCAGTAGTCAGGGGGCTAGACGATACGAGCAGTACTTC. Its translation: CASSQGARRYEQYF. V usage is TRBV19 and J usage is TRBJ2-7; 8 bases map to TRBD1. This CDR3 is 14 amino acids long. The V segment lost 5 bases and the J segment 4 bases; nucleotides outside the gene matches: 7. CDR1 and CDR2 from the germline V gene are LNHDA and SQIVND (reference sequence).

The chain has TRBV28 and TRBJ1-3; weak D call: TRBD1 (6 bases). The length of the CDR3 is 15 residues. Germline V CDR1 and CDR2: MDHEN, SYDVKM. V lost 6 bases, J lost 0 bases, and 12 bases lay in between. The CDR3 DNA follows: TGTGCCAGCAGGGGGGCCGGCACCTCTGGAAACACCATATATTTT. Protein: CASRGAGTSGNTIYF.

In DNA form, the CDR3 reads TGTGCCAGCAGCTTGACAGGGTCCCACGAGCAGTACTTC. Protein product: CASSLTGSHEQYF. J is TRBJ2-7 and V is TRBV5-8, with D perhaps TRBD1 (6 bases). The CDR3 spans 13 residues. V was cut by 1 base and J by 5 bases, with 10 bases left in between. The V gene's germline CDR1 is SGHTS and CDR2 YDEGEE.

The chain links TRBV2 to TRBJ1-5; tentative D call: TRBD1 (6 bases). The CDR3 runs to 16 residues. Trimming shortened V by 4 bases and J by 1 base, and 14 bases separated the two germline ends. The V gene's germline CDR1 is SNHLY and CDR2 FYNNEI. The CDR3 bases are TGTGCCAGCAGTGCTTTCAGGGGTGGAAGCAATCAGCCCCAGCATTTT. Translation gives CASSAFRGGSNQPQHF. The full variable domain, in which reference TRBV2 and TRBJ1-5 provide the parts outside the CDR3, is EPEVTQTPSHQVTQMGQEVILRCVPISNHLYFYWYRQILGQKVEFLVSFYNNEISEKSEIFDDQFSVERPDGSNFTLKIRSTKLEDSAMYFCASSAFRGGSNQPQHFGDGTRLSIL.

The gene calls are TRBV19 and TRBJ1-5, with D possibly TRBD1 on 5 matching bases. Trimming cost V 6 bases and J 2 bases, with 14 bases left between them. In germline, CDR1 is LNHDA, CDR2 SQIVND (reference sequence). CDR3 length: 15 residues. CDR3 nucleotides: TGTGCCAGTAGGCCCGGGACCTCCCGCAATCAGCCCCAGCATTTT. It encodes CASRPGTSRNQPQHF.

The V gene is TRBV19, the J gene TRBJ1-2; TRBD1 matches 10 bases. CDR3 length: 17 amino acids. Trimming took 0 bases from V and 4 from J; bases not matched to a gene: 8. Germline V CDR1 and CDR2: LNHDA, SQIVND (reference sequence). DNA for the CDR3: TGTGCCAGTAGTATAGACCCTTTGACAGGGGGCTTCTATGGCTACACCTTC. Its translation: CASSIDPLTGGFYGYTF.

The CDR3 DNA is TGCGCCAGCAGTGATCCCGGAGGAGCGGAGGGGGCCACAGATACGCAGTATTTT. Translating it yields CASSDPGGAEGATDTQYF. The chain uses TRBV10-1 and TRBJ2-3, with D tentatively TRBD1 (7 bases). Trimming cost V 3 bases and J 2 bases, with 21 bases left between them. In germline, CDR1 is WNHNN, CDR2 SYGVQD (reference sequence). The CDR3 extends over 18 amino acids.

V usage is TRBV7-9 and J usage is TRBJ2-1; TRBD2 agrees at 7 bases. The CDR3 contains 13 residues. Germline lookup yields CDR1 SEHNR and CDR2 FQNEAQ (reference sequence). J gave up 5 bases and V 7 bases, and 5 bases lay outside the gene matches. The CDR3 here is CASNLAEHNEQFF. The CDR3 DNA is TGTGCCAGCAACCTAGCGGAACACAATGAGCAGTTCTTC.